The rows below give T cell receptor beta chains drawn from one sample of a study of blood T cell repertoires in COVID-19. The protocol was immunoSEQ multiplex PCR, while the TCRdb copy is restricted to in-frame clones and leaves out a portion. Of roughly 200,000 clones in the sample, approximately 85% are singletons; the top ten hold roughly 9.7%. Sequenced sample: peripheral blood. The receptors were sampled from a human donor with active or convalescent COVID-19. The donor label of this sample is uncertain. CDR3s include the opening cysteine and the closing phenylalanine or tryptophan. The D gene is left open where the match is weak. A row's size may be missing; if present it is once, few, many or a size class.

J,V,size,D,CDR3,DNA
TRBJ1-1,TRBV7-9,once,-,CASSLRRGVTPEAFF,TGTGCCAGCAGCTTAAGGCGGGGAGTAACCCCTGAAGCTTTCTTT
TRBJ2-7,TRBV19,-,TRBD2,CASSIVAGEQYF,TGTGCCAGTAGTATAGTAGCGGGCGAGCAGTACTTC
TRBJ1-4,TRBV5-1,-,TRBD1,CASSVDREGEKLFF,TGCGCCAGCAGCGTCGACAGGGAAGGCGAAAAACTGTTTTTT
TRBJ2-4,TRBV5-6,-,-,CASSLGDTLPSNIQYF,TGTGCCAGCAGCTTGGGGGACACGCTCCCCTCAAACATTCAGTACTTC
TRBJ1-4,TRBV28,once,TRBD1,CASLFGTGYGEKLFF,TGTGCCAGCTTATTCGGGACAGGGTATGGGGAAAAACTGTTTTTT
TRBJ2-1,TRBV5-1,-,TRBD1,CASSSTGGNEQFF,TGCGCCAGCAGCTCAACAGGGGGCAATGAGCAGTTCTTC
TRBJ2-7,TRBV7-9,-,-,CASSLGGQTYEQYF,TGTGCCAGCAGCTTGGGGGGACAGACCTACGAGCAGTACTTC
TRBJ1-6,TRBV4-2,-,TRBD1,CASSQDWTGGRTSPLHF,TGTGCCAGCAGCCAAGATTGGACAGGGGGAAGGACTTCACCCCTCCACTTT
TRBJ1-4,TRBV6-4,-,-,CASRSPQRATNEKLFF,TGTGCCAGCAGATCCCCCCAACGGGCAACTAATGAAAAACTGTTTTTT
TRBJ1-2,TRBV12-3/TRBV12-4,-,-,CASSFEGVYGYTF,TGTGCCAGCAGTTTCGAGGGTGTCTATGGCTACACCTTC
TRBJ2-6,TRBV19,-,TRBD1,CASRGQAGANVLTF,TGTGCCAGTAGGGGACAGGCTGGGGCCAACGTCCTGACTTTC
TRBJ1-6,TRBV28,few,TRBD1,CASRPDRDNSPLHF,TGTGCCAGCAGACCCGACAGGGACAATTCACCCCTCCACTTT